The 26 T cell receptor beta chains below come from one sample, sequenced in a study of response to subunit inactivated influenza vaccine. TCRdb reprocessed the RT-PCR reads with MiXCR, giving one entry per CDR3 protein. The sample lists 500,000 to 600,000 distinct CDR3 sequences, over 10% seen once, with approximately 14% in the top ten. Specimen: PBMCs from blood, collected 40 to 50 days after vaccination. The source of these receptors is a man aged 45 to 65 who received an inactivated influenza vaccine.

This clonotype was recorded a few times. V usage is TRBV10-1 and J usage is TRBJ2-2; D is unresolved. Deletions cut 0 bases from V and 6 bases from J, with 8 bases between. This CDR3 is built from 14 residues. Germline values: CDR1 WNHNN, CDR2 SYGVQD (reference sequence). The CDR3 nucleotides read TGCGCCAGCAGTGAGTCGTCGGGTCCCGGGGAGCTGTTTTTT. This codes for CASSESSGPGELFF.

The chain links TRBV7-9 to TRBJ2-1, with D unresolved. The germline V and J ends were trimmed by 4 bases and 6 bases, with 13 bases remaining between them. Germline CDR1 and CDR2: SEHNR and FQNEAQ (reference sequence). The CDR3 runs to 14 residues. The CDR3 DNA is TGTGCCAGCAGCTCCCATTCCCTGCCCAATGAGCAGTTCTTC. This gives the protein CASSSHSLPNEQFF.

This clonotype was seen just once. The rearrangement links TRBV3-1 to TRBJ2-7, with D perhaps matching TRBD1 or TRBD2 (6 bases each). The germline gives CDR1 LGHDT, CDR2 YNNKEL (reference sequence). V dropped 0 bases and J dropped 4 bases, with 13 bases sitting between them. CDR3 length equals 15 residues. The CDR3 sequence is CASSQDAGAGYEQYF. CDR3 nucleotide sequence: TGTGCCAGCAGCCAAGATGCAGGGGCGGGGTACGAGCAGTACTTC.

The table lists this clonotype with a few counts. The rearrangement joins TRBV4-2 to TRBJ2-7; D could derive from TRBD1 or TRBD2 (6 bases each). CDR3 length: 15 amino acids. The germline V gene encodes CDR1 LGHNA and CDR2 YNFKEQ. V shed 4 bases and J shed 2 bases, with 15 bases lying between them. CDR3 in DNA: TGTGCCAGCAGCCGGGGAGGAGGGGGACCCTACGAGCAGTACTTC. This gives the protein CASSRGGGGPYEQYF.

The genes are TRBV29-1 and TRBJ2-6; no clear D. The CDR3 extends over 13 amino acids. The V gene lost 3 bases and the J gene lost 3 bases, with 6 bases spanning the gap. CDR1 is SQVTM and CDR2 is ANQGSEA in the germline V gene. CDR3 bases: TGCAGCGTTGAGGGGATTGGGGCCAACGTCCTGACTTTC. This codes for CSVEGIGANVLTF.

The sample holds a few counts of this clonotype. V gene TRBV11-2 combines with J gene TRBJ2-1; D possibly corresponds to TRBD1 (5 bases). In germline, CDR1 is SGHAT, CDR2 FQNNGV. The CDR3 length is 16 residues. V shed 4 bases and J shed 0 bases, with 13 bases lying between them. The CDR3 coding sequence is TGTGCCAGCAGCTCCTACAGGCGGAGCTCCTACAATGAGCAGTTCTTC. Protein product: CASSSYRRSSYNEQFF. Supplemented by reference TRBV11-2 and TRBJ2-1, the full variable domain reads EAGVAQSPRYKIIEKRQSVAFWCNPISGHATLYWYQQILGQGPKLLIQFQNNGVVDDSQLPKDRFSAERLKGVDSTLKIQPAKLEDSAVYLCASSSYRRSSYNEQFFGPGTRLTVL.

Ten or more counts support this clonotype. The chain is built from TRBV3-1 and TRBJ1-1; no reliable D call. V lost 5 bases to trimming and J lost 4 bases, with 8 bases between them. CDR1 is LGHDT, CDR2 YNNKEL, per germline (reference sequence). This CDR3 spans 12 amino acids. This CDR3 reads CASSKKATEAFF. The CDR3 region has the DNA TGTGCCAGCAGCAAAAAGGCCACTGAAGCTTTCTTT. Full variable domain (missing parts from reference TRBV3-1 and TRBJ1-1): DTAVSQTPKYLVTQMGNDKSIKCEQNLGHDTMYWYKQDSKKFLKIMFSYNNKELIINETVPNRFSPKSPDKAHLNLHINSLELGDSAVYFCASSKKATEAFFGQGTRLTVV.

This clonotype has a handful of counts. The rearrangement links TRBV10-2 to TRBJ2-3; TRBD1 matches at 8 bases. This CDR3 is built from 14 residues. Germline V gives CDR1 WSHSY, CDR2 SAAADI. V was clipped by 6 bases and J by 8 bases; unmatched bases: 10. In DNA form, the CDR3 reads TGCGCCAGCAGAGAGGGACAGGTTCAGGGTACGCAGTATTTT. It translates to CASREGQVQGTQYF.

V and J are TRBV5-1 and TRBJ2-1; the match to TRBD1 covers 7 bases. CDR1 and CDR2 (germline): SGHRS, YFSETQ. The trim removed 7 bases at V and 11 bases at J, leaving 18 bases unmatched. The CDR3 totals 15 residues. This chain's CDR3 is CASHPGQLVNNQQFF. CDR3 sequence (DNA): TGCGCCAGCCACCCGGGACAGCTTGTGAACAACCAGCAGTTCTTC.

The V call is TRBV6-1, the J call TRBJ1-1; D is perhaps TRBD1 (5 bases). The germline CDR1 and CDR2 sequences are MNHNS and SASEGT. There are 14 residues in the CDR3. The V end lost 6 bases, the J end lost 4 bases, and 15 bases lay between the germline ends. The DNA for the CDR3 is TGTGCCAGCAGGACGGCGGGGGTGGGCACTGAAGCTTTCTTT. Protein: CASRTAGVGTEAFF.

This clonotype was seen repeatedly, ten times or more. V and J are TRBV14 and TRBJ2-5, with 7 bases identical to TRBD1. This CDR3 has 15 residues. Germline V gene sequence: CDR1 SGHDN, CDR2 FVKESK. With V trimmed by 5 bases and J by 0 bases, 6 bases remained unmatched. CDR3 sequence (DNA): TGTGCCAGCAGCTCAAACAGGGGACACCAAGAGACCCAGTACTTC. As protein: CASSSNRGHQETQYF. Full variable domain (rest looked up from reference TRBV14 and TRBJ2-5): EAGVTQFPSHSVIEKGQTVTLRCDPISGHDNLYWYRRVMGKEIKFLLHFVKESKQDESGMPNNRFLAERTGGTYSTLKVQPAELEDSGVYFCASSSNRGHQETQYFGPGTRLLVL.

This clonotype appeared a few times. This sequence joins TRBV4-3 and TRBJ2-7, with D hard to call. The CDR3 contains 14 residues. V was clipped by 0 bases and J by 5 bases, with 11 bases between them. CDR1 and CDR2 from the germline V gene are LGHNA and YSLEER. CDR3 in amino acids: CASSQDISVHEQYF. The CDR3 DNA follows: TGCGCCAGCAGCCAAGATATTTCAGTCCACGAGCAGTACTTC.

The rearrangement links TRBV24-1 to TRBJ2-2; tentative D call: TRBD1 (5 bases). From germline, CDR1 is KGHDR and CDR2 SFDVKD. The CDR3 has 16 residues. V was clipped by 0 bases and J by 6 bases, with 13 bases between them. This CDR3 reads CATSDLAPHRSGELFF. The CDR3 DNA sequence: TGTGCCACCAGTGATTTGGCCCCTCACAGGTCCGGGGAGCTGTTTTTT.

This clonotype was observed many times. The chain uses TRBV4-2 and TRBJ2-7; TRBD1 matches at 7 bases. The CDR3 has 16 residues. Germline values: CDR1 LGHNA, CDR2 YNFKEQ. V lost 4 bases, J lost 2 bases, and 11 bases stayed unmatched. CDR3 amino acids: CASSPHPETGTYEQYF. CDR3 in DNA: TGTGCCAGCAGCCCCCACCCCGAGACAGGGACCTACGAGCAGTACTTC.

This clonotype was detected ten times or more. The chain carries TRBV4-1 and TRBJ2-3; 8 nucleotides align to TRBD2. Germline CDR1 is MGHRA and CDR2 is YSYEKL. Trimming removed 3 bases from V and 4 bases from J; junction bases left unmatched: 9. The CDR3 sequence is 16 residues long. The CDR3 coding sequence is TGCGCCAGCAGCCATGGGGCGTTACTAGCGGCAGATACGCAGTATTTT. It translates to CASSHGALLAADTQYF.

J is TRBJ2-1 and V is TRBV3-1; 11 positions match TRBD2. V dropped 3 bases and J dropped 5; count of bases not matched to a gene: 6. The CDR3 contains 16 residues. Germline lookup yields CDR1 LGHDT and CDR2 YNNKEL (reference sequence). In DNA, the CDR3 is TGTGCCAGCAGCCAGGGTCTAGCGGGGGGAAACAATGAGCAGTTCTTC. It is translated as CASSQGLAGGNNEQFF.

V and J are TRBV4-3 and TRBJ2-6; D uncertain. The CDR3 loop spans 19 amino acids. V was cut by 0 bases and J by 0 bases, with 15 bases left in between. Germline V CDR1 and CDR2: LGHNA, YSLEER. The CDR3 region is CASSQESGRTHSGANVLTF. CDR3 DNA: TGCGCCAGCAGCCAAGAATCAGGCCGAACCCACTCTGGGGCCAACGTCCTGACTTTC.

This clonotype occurred a few times. The chain combines TRBV20-1 with TRBJ2-3; D gene uncertain. The CDR3 runs 13 residues. V was shortened by 1 base and J by 4 bases, with 9 bases between the two germline ends. CDR1 DFQATT and CDR2 SNEGSKA come from the germline V gene (reference sequence). The CDR3 DNA follows: TGCAGTGCTAGAGTAGGGTGGGCAGATACGCAGTATTTT. Its translation is CSARVGWADTQYF.

The chain combines TRBV2 with TRBJ1-2, with a weak D call TRBD1 (5 bases). The CDR3 contains 14 residues. With 9 bases removed from V and 8 bases from J, the gap between germline ends came to 22 bases. In germline, CDR1 is SNHLY, CDR2 FYNNEI. The CDR3 is CARENRDAPSGYTF. The CDR3, as DNA: TGTGCCAGAGAAAACCGGGACGCGCCCTCGGGCTACACCTTC. The full variable domain, rest sourced from reference TRBV2 and TRBJ1-2, is EPEVTQTPSHQVTQMGQEVILRCVPISNHLYFYWYRQILGQKVEFLVSFYNNEISEKSEIFDDQFSVERPDGSNFTLKIRSTKLEDSAMYFCARENRDAPSGYTFGSGTRLTVV.

In this sample, this clonotype turned up many times. The J gene is TRBJ2-3, the V gene TRBV21-1; TRBD1 is taken as the D call from the table, unchecked against the DNA. TRBV21-1 corresponds to a pseudogene. This CDR3 contains 18 residues. This chain's CDR3 is CASSKALYRGPSTDTQYF. The DNA for the CDR3 is TGTGCCAGCAGCAAAGCCCTTTACAGGGGGCCAAGCACAGATACGCAGTATTTT.

This clonotype was counted a few times. This sequence joins TRBV6-2 or TRBV6-3 and TRBJ2-1, with 11 bases that match TRBD2. In germline, CDR1 is MNHEY, CDR2 SVGEGT. The CDR3 is 17 residues long. V was clipped by 4 bases and J by 0 bases; unmatched bases: 5. CDR3 loop: CASSFGLAGDSYNEQFF. CDR3 DNA: TGTGCCAGCAGTTTTGGACTAGCGGGTGACTCCTACAATGAGCAGTTCTTC.

This rearrangement joins TRBV5-4 to TRBJ2-7, with no clear D. There are 13 residues in the CDR3. The germline CDR1 and CDR2 sequences are SGHNT and YYREEE (reference sequence). Trimming shortened V by 1 base and J by 5 bases, and 10 bases separated the two germline ends. The CDR3 sequence is CASSLTIGDEQYF. Written as DNA, the CDR3 is TGTGCCAGCAGCTTGACAATTGGTGACGAGCAGTACTTC.

J is TRBJ2-5 and V is TRBV4-1; D remains ambiguous. In germline, CDR1 is MGHRA, CDR2 YSYEKL. V lost 2 bases to trimming and J lost 0 bases, with 13 bases between them. The CDR3 loop spans 16 amino acids. The CDR3 DNA is TGCGCCAGCAGCCAACCCAGCCACAGCCACCAAGAGACCCAGTACTTC. Protein: CASSQPSHSHQETQYF.

This clonotype was found a few times. This sequence joins TRBV20-1 and TRBJ2-4; D is possibly TRBD1 (5 bases). Germline CDR1 is DFQATT and CDR2 is SNEGSKA (reference sequence). Trimming cost V 4 bases and J 6 bases, with 13 bases left between them. The CDR3 has 13 residues. CDR3 amino acids: CSAMILGVNIQYF. DNA for the CDR3: TGCAGTGCTATGATTTTAGGGGTAAACATTCAGTACTTC.

This clonotype was seen at least ten times. The rearrangement links TRBV10-3 to TRBJ2-7; perhaps TRBD2 as D (6 bases). Germline V gene sequence: CDR1 ENHRY, CDR2 SYGVKD. The V gene lost 6 bases and the J gene lost 7 bases, with 13 bases spanning the gap. The length of the CDR3 is 12 residues. The CDR3 DNA reads TGTGCCATCAGCGGGACTCGGTATGAGCAGTACTTC. It is translated as CAISGTRYEQYF.

The V gene is TRBV6-2 or TRBV6-3, the J gene TRBJ2-5; TRBD2 matches 11 bases. The CDR3 extends over 15 amino acids. Germline assignment: CDR1 MNHEY and CDR2 SVGEGT. Trimming cost V 6 bases and J 4 bases; bases outside gene matches: 7. CDR3 region: CASRSSGGAGETQYF. CDR3 sequence (DNA): TGTGCCAGCAGGAGTAGCGGGGGGGCCGGAGAGACCCAGTACTTC.